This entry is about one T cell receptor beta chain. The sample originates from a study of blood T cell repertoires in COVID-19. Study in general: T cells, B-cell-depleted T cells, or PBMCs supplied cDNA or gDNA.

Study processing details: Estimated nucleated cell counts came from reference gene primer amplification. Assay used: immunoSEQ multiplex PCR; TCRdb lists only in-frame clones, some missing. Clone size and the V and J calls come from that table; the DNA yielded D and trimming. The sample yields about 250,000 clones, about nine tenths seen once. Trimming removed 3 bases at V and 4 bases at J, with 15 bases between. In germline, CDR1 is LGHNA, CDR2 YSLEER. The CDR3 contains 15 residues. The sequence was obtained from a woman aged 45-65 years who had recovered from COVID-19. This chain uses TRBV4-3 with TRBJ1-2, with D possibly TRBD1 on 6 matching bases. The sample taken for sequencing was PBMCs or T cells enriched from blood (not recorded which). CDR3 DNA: TGCGCCAGCAGCCACAGGTCCGGGACATCCTATGGCTACACCTTC. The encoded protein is CASSHRSGTSYGYTF.